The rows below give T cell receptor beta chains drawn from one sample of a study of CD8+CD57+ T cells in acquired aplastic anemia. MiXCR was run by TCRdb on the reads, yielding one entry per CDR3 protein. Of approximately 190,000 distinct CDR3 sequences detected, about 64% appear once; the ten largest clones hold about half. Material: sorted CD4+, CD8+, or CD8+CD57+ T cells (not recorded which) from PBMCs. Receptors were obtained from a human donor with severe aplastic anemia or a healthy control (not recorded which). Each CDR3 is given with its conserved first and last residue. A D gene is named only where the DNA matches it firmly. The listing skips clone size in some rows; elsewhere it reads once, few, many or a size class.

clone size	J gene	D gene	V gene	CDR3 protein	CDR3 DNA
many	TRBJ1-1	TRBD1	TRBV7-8	CASSLSTGRGNTEAFF	TGTGCCAGCAGCTTATCGACAGGGAGGGGTAACACTGAAGCTTTCTTT
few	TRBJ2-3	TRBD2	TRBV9	CASSPGLAGGTDTQYF	TGTGCCAGCAGTCCTGGACTAGCGGGGGGCACAGATACGCAGTATTTT
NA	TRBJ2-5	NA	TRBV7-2	CASSLQLSGRETQYF	TGTGCCAGCAGCTTACAATTGTCGGGGAGAGAGACCCAGTACTTC
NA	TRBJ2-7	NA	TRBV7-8	CASSFEGPSDPPYEQYF	TGTGCCAGCAGCTTTGAAGGACCCAGCGACCCTCCCTACGAGCAGTACTTC
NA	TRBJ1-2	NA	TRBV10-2	CASSDRQSNGYTF	TGCGCCAGCAGTGATCGACAGTCAAATGGCTACACCTTC
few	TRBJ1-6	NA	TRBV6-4	CASSDSEHSPLHF	TGTGCCAGCAGTGACTCGGAGCATTCACCCCTCCACTTT
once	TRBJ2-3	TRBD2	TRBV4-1	CASSQRLAGSSTDTQYF	TGCGCCAGCAGCCAGCGACTAGCGGGGTCTAGCACAGATACGCAGTATTTT
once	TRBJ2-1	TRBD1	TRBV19	CASTFRQGASDEQFF	TGTGCCAGTACCTTTAGACAGGGGGCGTCGGATGAGCAGTTCTTC
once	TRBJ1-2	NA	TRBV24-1	CATSAAGTVYGYTF	TGTGCCACCAGTGCGGCGGGAACTGTCTATGGCTACACCTTC
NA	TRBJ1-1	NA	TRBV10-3	CAISPFSANTEAFF	TGTGCCATCAGTCCTTTTTCAGCGAACACTGAAGCTTTCTTT
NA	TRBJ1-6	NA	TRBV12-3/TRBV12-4	CASSSLPVSPLHF	TGTGCCAGCAGTTCCCTTCCGGTTTCACCCCTCCACTTT
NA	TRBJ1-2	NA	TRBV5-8	CASSPRGGTVNGYTF	TGTGCCAGCAGCCCCCGCGGGGGGACGGTGAATGGCTACACCTTC
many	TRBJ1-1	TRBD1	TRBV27	CASSRTGGTEAFF	TGTGCCAGCAGCCGGACAGGGGGCACTGAAGCTTTCTTT
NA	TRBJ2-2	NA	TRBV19	CASSIQGGELFF	TGTGCCAGTAGTATCCAAGGCGGGGAGCTGTTTTTT
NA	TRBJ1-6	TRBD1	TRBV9	CASSGTGYNSPLHF	TGTGCCAGCAGCGGGACAGGGTATAATTCACCCCTCCACTTT
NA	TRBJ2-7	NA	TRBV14	CASSQWGGVEQYF	TGTGCCAGCAGCCAATGGGGCGGGGTCGAGCAGTACTTC
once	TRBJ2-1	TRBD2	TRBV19	CASSISSGTSNYYNEQFF	TGTGCCAGTAGTATCTCCTCAGGGACTAGTAACTACTACAATGAGCAGTTCTTC
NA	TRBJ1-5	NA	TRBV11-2	CASSLGSRWNQPQHF	TGTGCCAGCAGCTTAGGTAGCAGGTGGAATCAGCCCCAGCATTTT
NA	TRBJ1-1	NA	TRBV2	CASSADRTTEAFF	TGTGCCAGCAGCGCAGACAGGACCACTGAAGCTTTCTTT